This TCR beta chain appears in the sequencing data of a study of control samples from healthy donors and cancer patients. Libraries were prepared by immunoSEQ multiplex PCR; TCRdb keeps only in-frame clonotypes and omits some of them. The table includes fewer than 60,000 clones, roughly 96% detected once. V dropped 2 bases and J dropped 0 bases, with 11 bases sitting between them. CDR3 size: 16 residues. From germline, CDR1 is KGHSH and CDR2 LQKENI. The clonotype was recovered from a man aged 25-40 years in good health. Material: blood. This sequence joins TRBV18 and TRBJ1-5; perhaps TRBD1 as D (6 bases). The CDR3 nucleotides are TGTGCCAGCTCACCAGGGACAACTTATAGCAATCAGCCCCAGCATTTT. Protein sequence: CASSPGTTYSNQPQHF.